The 9 T cell receptor beta chains presented below share a single source sample, sequenced in a study of cytomegalovirus exposure and HLA in healthy donors. With 60 Vbeta and 13 Jbeta primers, the PCR was carried out. The assay was immunoSEQ multiplex PCR, and TCRdb's table has in-frame clones only and misses some. The data contain more than 250,000 clones, about 90% of them singletons. Source material: PBMCs. The receptor source for this set is a young woman in good health and CMV-seronegative.

The chain couples TRBV5-1 to TRBJ2-5, with unresolved D. The CDR3 is 12 amino acids. CDR1 and CDR2 from the germline V gene are SGHRS and YFSETQ. V was shortened by 0 bases and J by 5 bases, with 5 bases between the two germline ends. The CDR3 sequence is CASSLVYETQYF. The CDR3 DNA reads TGCGCCAGCAGCTTGGTCTACGAGACCCAGTACTTC.

The chain combines TRBV7-9 with TRBJ2-3, with 8 nucleotides matching TRBD2. In germline, CDR1 is SEHNR, CDR2 FQNEAQ (reference sequence). This CDR3 spans 13 amino acids. The trim removed 9 bases at V and 5 bases at J, leaving 7 bases unmatched. The CDR3 bases are TGTGCCAGTACGACTAGCGACGGAGATACGCAGTATTTT. Its protein product is CASTTSDGDTQYF.

The rearrangement joins TRBV25-1 to TRBJ1-6, with a tentative D call TRBD1 (5 bases). CDR1 is MGHDK, CDR2 SYGVNS, per germline. Trimming pared 2 bases from V and 8 bases from J, leaving 10 bases between. The CDR3 spans 14 residues. DNA of the CDR3: TGTGCCAGCAGTGAAAGGCAGGGATATTCACCCCTCCACTTT. Protein: CASSERQGYSPLHF.

This chain connects TRBV6-5 to TRBJ2-7; TRBD1 matches at 7 bases. CDR3 size: 15 residues. Germline V gene lookup returns CDR1 MNHEY and CDR2 SVGAGI. The V segment lost 7 bases and the J segment 0 bases; nucleotides outside the gene matches: 9. Here the CDR3 reads CASKLGQASSYEQYF. The CDR3 region has the DNA TGTGCCAGCAAACTCGGACAGGCTAGCTCCTACGAGCAGTACTTC.

Concerning this clone itself: Compared with germline, one end of the junction differs, possibly owing to a read error. V and J are TRBV7-9 and TRBJ2-5; 9 bases align to TRBD1. Germline V CDR1 and CDR2: SEHNR, FQNEAQ (reference sequence). The CDR3 covers 16 residues. CDR3 nucleotides: TGTTCCAGCAGCCCTCCAGGGACAGGGTTTGGGGAGACCCAGTACTTC. Translating gives CSSSPPGTGFGETQYF. The full variable domain, rest sourced from reference TRBV7-9 and TRBJ2-5, is DTGVSQNPRHKITKRGQNVTFRCDPISEHNRLYWYRQTLGQGPEFLTYFQNEAQLEKSRLLSDRFSAERPKGSFSTLEIQRTEQGDSAMYLCSSSPPGTGFGETQYFGPGTRLLVL.

The V call is TRBV9, the J call TRBJ2-1; D might be TRBD2 (7 bases). CDR3 length equals 15 residues. The germline V gene encodes CDR1 SGDLS and CDR2 YYNGEE. V lost 5 bases and J 7 bases, leaving 19 bases between the germline ends. CDR3 nucleotides: TGTGCCAGCAGTCTCTCCCTCGGGGGGCTGAATGAGCAGTTCTTC. Translating it yields CASSLSLGGLNEQFF.

This clone was counted once. The V call is TRBV28, the J call TRBJ1-3; TRBD1 agrees at 7 bases. From germline, CDR1 is MDHEN and CDR2 SYDVKM. J gave up 0 bases and V 3 bases, and 5 bases lay outside the gene matches. CDR3 length equals 16 residues. The CDR3 DNA reads TGTGCCAGCAGTTTCACCGGGACAGACTCTGGAAACACCATATATTTT. Protein: CASSFTGTDSGNTIYF.

This sequence joins TRBV30 and TRBJ2-1; 9 nucleotides match TRBD1. Germline-derived CDR1 and CDR2 are GTSNPN and SVGIG (reference sequence). V was clipped by 5 bases and J by 4 bases; unmatched bases: 9. The CDR3 consists of 15 residues. CDR3 coding DNA: TGTGCCTGGTCCCCGAGGGACAGGGAATACAATGAGCAGTTCTTC. It translates to CAWSPRDREYNEQFF.

The chain joins TRBV6-1 to TRBJ2-3; D not resolved. The germline V gene encodes CDR1 MNHNS and CDR2 SASEGT. Trimming removed 5 bases from V and 3 bases from J, with 9 bases in between. This CDR3 is 13 amino acids long. Here the CDR3 reads CASSILVTDTQYF. In DNA form, the CDR3 reads TGTGCCAGCAGTATACTGGTTACAGATACGCAGTATTTT.